This is a list of T cell receptor beta chains from one sample in a study. One entry per CDR3 protein results from TCRdb running MiXCR on the 5' RACE reads. The data hold about 50,000 distinct CDR3 sequences, with roughly 18% observed a single time. Sequencing was done on a sample of naive CD4+ T cells sorted from blood. The receptor source for this set is a female donor with breast cancer. The CDR3 runs from the conserved cysteine through the conserved F or W. A D gene is named only where the DNA matches it firmly. Clone size is shown for a subset of rows, as once, few, many or a class of expanded clone.

CDR3aa	CDR3nt	len	abundance	j_gene	d_gene	v_gene
CSVGIGSSGANVLTF	TGCAGCGTTGGTATAGGGAGCTCTGGGGCCAACGTCCTGACTTTC	15	many	TRBJ2-6	NA	TRBV29-1
CASSLSDQETQYF	TGTGCCAGCAGCTTAAGCGACCAAGAGACCCAGTACTTC	13	NA	TRBJ2-5	NA	TRBV7-6
CASSPGYQETQYF	TGCGCCAGCAGCCCAGGGTACCAAGAGACCCAGTACTTC	13	NA	TRBJ2-5	NA	TRBV5-1
CANRLQPLPRDTQYF	TGTGCCAACAGGCTTCAGCCACTCCCACGAGATACGCAGTATTTT	15	few	TRBJ2-3	NA	TRBV6-2/TRBV6-3
CSARDSRKNTEAFF	TGCAGTGCTAGAGATAGCAGGAAGAACACTGAAGCTTTCTTT	14	few	TRBJ1-1	NA	TRBV20-1
CAISDGTGAYGYTF	TGTGCCATCAGTGACGGGACAGGGGCCTATGGCTACACCTTC	14	few	TRBJ1-2	TRBD1	TRBV10-3
CASRQGGDTEAFF	TGTGCCAGCAGGCAGGGAGGGGACACTGAAGCTTTCTTT	13	few	TRBJ1-1	NA	TRBV13
CSARDGGVNGYTF	TGCAGTGCTAGAGATGGGGGAGTAAATGGCTACACCTTC	13	many	TRBJ1-2	NA	TRBV20-1
CASRGTGDGQPQHF	TGTGCCAGCAGAGGGACAGGGGACGGTCAGCCCCAGCATTTT	14	many	TRBJ1-5	TRBD1	TRBV28
CASSLYSLAGPYNEQFF	TGTGCCAGCAGCTTATACTCACTAGCGGGACCATACAATGAGCAGTTCTTC	17	NA	TRBJ2-1	TRBD2	TRBV5-6
CASILAGTGEQYF	TGTGCCAGCATACTAGCGGGGACCGGGGAGCAGTACTTC	13	many	TRBJ2-7	TRBD2	TRBV12-3/TRBV12-4